These 25 T cell receptor beta chains were all obtained from the same sample, sequenced in a study of blood T cell repertoires in COVID-19. The protocol was immunoSEQ multiplex PCR, while the TCRdb copy is restricted to in-frame clones and leaves out a portion. The sample records fewer than 450,000 clones, about 90% being singletons. The material sequenced was peripheral blood. These receptors originate from a woman aged 45 to 65 with COVID-19, enrolled during active disease.

J is TRBJ2-1 and V is TRBV7-3; 13 positions match TRBD2. Per the germline V gene, CDR1 is SGHTA and CDR2 is FQGTGA. The ends lost 4 bases at V and 10 bases at J; junction bases unmatched: 7. This CDR3 has 15 residues. This CDR3 is CASSSRTSGRGEQFF. The CDR3 DNA is TGTGCCAGCAGCTCGCGGACTAGCGGGAGAGGGGAGCAGTTCTTC.

V gene TRBV7-6 combines with J gene TRBJ2-3, with TRBD2 matching 7 bases. The CDR3 consists of 17 residues. Trimming at V came to 5 bases and at J to 0 bases, leaving 11 bases not matched to a gene. Germline V gene lookup returns CDR1 SGHVS and CDR2 FNYEAQ. CDR3 in amino acids: CASSHAGTIASTDTQYF. For the CDR3, the DNA is TGTGCCAGCAGCCATGCCGGGACTATCGCAAGCACAGATACGCAGTATTTT.

V gene TRBV4-1 combines with J gene TRBJ2-7, with 7 bases lining up with TRBD1. In germline, CDR1 is MGHRA, CDR2 YSYEKL. CDR3 size: 16 residues. J gave up 2 bases and V 3 bases, and 10 bases lay outside the gene matches. Here the CDR3 reads CASSHTRDRSTYEQYF. The CDR3 DNA reads TGCGCCAGCAGCCATACCCGGGACAGATCAACCTACGAGCAGTACTTC.

A word on this clone: This same CDR3 is encoded by further DNA sequences in the sample. V usage is TRBV29-1 and J usage is TRBJ2-5; D is perhaps TRBD2 (7 bases). This CDR3 is 12 amino acids long. Between the trimmed V and J ends, which lost 2 bases and 5 bases, there was a span of 9 bases. Germline V gene data show CDR1 as SQVTM and CDR2 as ANQGSEA. The CDR3 loop is CSVESGGETQYF. The CDR3 DNA sequence: TGCAGCGTTGAATCGGGGGGCGAGACCCAGTACTTC.

The rearrangement joins TRBV5-1 to TRBJ2-2, with 7 bases that match TRBD2. The CDR3 length is 17 residues. Germline values: CDR1 SGHRS, CDR2 YFSETQ. Trimming removed 3 bases from V and 2 bases from J; junction bases left unmatched: 10. The CDR3 reads CASSSVTSVTNTGELFF. As DNA, the CDR3 is TGCGCCAGCAGCTCCGTCACTAGCGTAACCAACACCGGGGAGCTGTTTTTT.

The chain is built from TRBV30 and TRBJ1-6; D remains ambiguous. With 4 bases removed from V and 0 bases from J, the gap between germline ends came to 13 bases. Looked up from germline, CDR1 is GTSNPN and CDR2 is SVGIG (reference sequence). The CDR3 runs 16 residues. CDR3: CAWKLTGSSYNSPLHF. The CDR3 nucleotides read TGTGCCTGGAAGCTAACGGGGAGCTCCTATAATTCACCCCTCCACTTT. Based on the CDR3 plus reference TRBV30 and TRBJ1-6, the full variable domain is SQTIHQWPATLVQPVGSPLSLECTVEGTSNPNLYWYRQAAGRGLQLLFYSVGIGQISSEVPQNLSASRPQDRQFILSSKKLLLSDSGFYLCAWKLTGSSYNSPLHFGNGTRLTVT.

V gene TRBV19 combines with J gene TRBJ1-1; TRBD1 aligns across 8 bases. The ends lost 6 bases at V and 4 bases at J; junction bases unmatched: 4. In germline, CDR1 is LNHDA, CDR2 SQIVND (reference sequence). The CDR3 runs 13 residues. The CDR3 sequence is CASRTTGGTEAFF. CDR3 nucleotides: TGTGCCAGTAGGACTACAGGGGGCACTGAAGCTTTCTTT.

This chain uses TRBV30 with TRBJ1-2; the D is unclear. Per germline, CDR1 GTSNPN and CDR2 SVGIG (reference sequence). This CDR3 is built from 13 residues. V was trimmed by 1 base and J by 4 bases, leaving 10 bases between them. CDR3 protein: CAWSGWASYGYTF. The CDR3 DNA sequence: TGTGCCTGGAGTGGGTGGGCCTCCTATGGCTACACCTTC.

The chain joins TRBV18 to TRBJ2-1; 12 bases agree with TRBD2. The J segment lost 9 bases and the V segment lost 5 bases, leaving 11 bases of the junction unmatched. The germline CDR1 and CDR2 sequences are KGHSH and LQKENI. The length of the CDR3 is 16 residues. The CDR3 sequence: CASSASLAGGVSEQFF. The CDR3 DNA reads as TGTGCCAGCTCAGCCTCACTAGCGGGAGGCGTTAGTGAGCAGTTCTTC. Supplemented by reference TRBV18 and TRBJ2-1, the full variable domain reads NAGVMQNPRHLVRRRGQEARLRCSPMKGHSHVYWYRQLPEEGLKFMVYLQKENIIDESGMPKERFSAEFPKEGPSILRIQQVVRGDSAAYFCASSASLAGGVSEQFFGPGTRLTVL.

The V call is TRBV5-4, the J call TRBJ2-2; 8 bases are shared with TRBD2. J lost 5 bases, V lost 7 bases, and 10 bases had no gene match. The CDR3 has 15 residues. The germline V gene has CDR1 SGHNT and CDR2 YYREEE (reference sequence). The CDR3, as DNA: TGTGCCAGCTTGGCGGGAGGAGATCGAACCGGGGAGCTGTTTTTT. This gives the protein CASLAGGDRTGELFF.

This clone came up once. The CDR3 coding sequence is TGTGCCAGCAGCCAGGCCAGCGGGAGGAATTATAATGAGCAGTTCTTC. This gives the protein CASSQASGRNYNEQFF. The chain uses TRBV3-1 (or the pseudogene TRBV3-2) and TRBJ2-1, with 9 bases fitting TRBD2. CDR1 and CDR2 from the germline V gene are LGHDT and YNNKEL (reference sequence). After removal of 3 bases from V and 7 bases from J, the junction contained 10 bases not matched to a gene. This CDR3 is built from 16 residues.

V gene TRBV9 combines with J gene TRBJ2-7; TRBD1 agrees at 7 bases. V dropped 3 bases and J dropped 4; count of bases not matched to a gene: 7. This CDR3 comprises 14 residues. The germline CDR1 and CDR2 sequences are SGDLS and YYNGEE. CDR3 protein: CASSGGRGLYEQYF. The CDR3 DNA follows: TGTGCCAGCAGCGGTGGCAGGGGGTTGTACGAGCAGTACTTC.

This clone occurred once. The chain employs TRBV6-5 and TRBJ1-4; TRBD1 matches 7 bases. Looked up from germline, CDR1 is MNHEY and CDR2 is SVGAGI. CDR3 length equals 15 residues. After removal of 6 bases from V and 5 bases from J, the junction contained 9 bases not matched to a gene. The CDR3 nucleotides read TGTGCCAGCAGCCGAGGACAGGCAAGGAATGAAAAACTGTTTTTT. It yields the protein CASSRGQARNEKLFF.

The rearrangement joins TRBV7-3 to TRBJ1-1; D gene unclear. The CDR3 is 14 amino acids. V shed 5 bases and J shed 1 base, with 11 bases lying between them. In germline, CDR1 is SGHTA, CDR2 FQGTGA. The CDR3 DNA reads TGTGCCAGCAGCCCTACCCGGGGGAACACTGAAGCTTTCTTT. It translates to CASSPTRGNTEAFF.

This clone has more than one count but fewer than ten. The chain recombines TRBV19 with TRBJ2-7, with D maybe TRBD1 (6 bases). The CDR3 sequence is 15 residues long. Germline CDR1 is LNHDA and CDR2 is SQIVND (reference sequence). Trimming cost V 4 bases and J 2 bases, with 15 bases left between them. CDR3 bases: TGTGCCAGTAGTACCGACGGGACACCTCCCTACGAGCAGTACTTC. This sequence encodes CASSTDGTPPYEQYF. The full variable domain, completed using reference TRBV19 and TRBJ2-7, is DGGITQSPKYLFRKEGQNVTLSCEQNLNHDAMYWYRQDPGQGLRLIYYSQIVNDFQKGDIAEGYSVSREKKESFPLTVTSAQKNPTAFYLCASSTDGTPPYEQYFGPGTRLTVT.

The genes are TRBV30 and TRBJ2-7; 7 bases line up with TRBD2. Germline trimming cut 1 base from V and 5 bases from J; bases unmatched to any gene: 8. This CDR3 spans 14 amino acids. Germline values: CDR1 GTSNPN, CDR2 SVGIG (reference sequence). The CDR3, as DNA: TGTGCCTGGAGTGCCTCCCGGACTAGTCACGAGCAGTACTTC. Translated: CAWSASRTSHEQYF. Filled out from reference TRBV30 and TRBJ2-7, the complete variable domain reads SQTIHQWPATLVQPVGSPLSLECTVEGTSNPNLYWYRQAAGRGLQLLFYSVGIGQISSEVPQNLSASRPQDRQFILSSKKLLLSDSGFYLCAWSASRTSHEQYFGPGTRLTVT.

The V gene is TRBV10-1, the J gene TRBJ1-1, with D possibly TRBD1 on 6 matching bases. This CDR3 has 16 residues. Germline CDR1 is WNHNN and CDR2 is SYGVQD (reference sequence). The V gene lost 1 base and the J gene lost 2 bases, with 14 bases spanning the gap. CDR3 in amino acids: CASSELDSVLNTEAFF. Written as DNA, the CDR3 is TGCGCCAGCAGTGAGTTGGACAGCGTCTTAAACACTGAAGCTTTCTTT.

The chain combines TRBV28 with TRBJ2-1; 11 bases fit TRBD2. The trim removed 6 bases at V and 15 bases at J, leaving 7 bases unmatched. This CDR3 contains 12 residues. CDR1 and CDR2 from the germline V gene are MDHEN and SYDVKM. CDR3 sequence: CASSARLAGPFF. The CDR3 DNA reads as TGTGCCAGCAGCGCAAGACTAGCGGGACCGTTCTTC.

The rearrangement joins TRBV11-3 to TRBJ2-1, with 7 bases aligning to TRBD1. CDR3 size: 15 residues. V trimming: 1 base; J trimming: 2 bases; junction bases outside the gene matches: 2. Germline V gene sequence: CDR1 SGHNT, CDR2 YENEEA. The CDR3 is CASSLGQGAYNEQFF. Written as DNA, the CDR3 is TGTGCCAGCAGCTTAGGACAGGGTGCCTACAATGAGCAGTTCTTC.

The chain recombines TRBV7-9 with TRBJ1-2, with 9 bases fitting TRBD1. The CDR3 consists of 17 residues. Germline CDR1 and CDR2: SEHNR and FQNEAQ (reference sequence). Trimming cost V 4 bases and J 0 bases; bases outside gene matches: 9. CDR3 sequence (DNA): TGTGCCAGCAGCTCCCGTGGGACAGGGATGACTAACTATGGCTACACCTTC. Translation: CASSSRGTGMTNYGYTF. The whole variable domain, filled in from reference TRBV7-9 and TRBJ1-2, reads DTGVSQNPRHKITKRGQNVTFRCDPISEHNRLYWYRQTLGQGPEFLTYFQNEAQLEKSRLLSDRFSAERPKGSFSTLEIQRTEQGDSAMYLCASSSRGTGMTNYGYTFGSGTRLTVV.

The J gene is TRBJ1-2, the V gene TRBV11-2; no clear D. The CDR3 is 14 residues long. V lost 1 base and J lost 2, with 8 bases in between. Per the germline V gene, CDR1 is SGHAT and CDR2 is FQNNGV. CDR3 residues: CASSLGTGNYGYTF. CDR3 nucleotide sequence: TGTGCCAGCAGCTTAGGGACTGGAAACTATGGCTACACCTTC. Looking up the rest from reference TRBV11-2 and TRBJ1-2 gives the full variable domain: EAGVAQSPRYKIIEKRQSVAFWCNPISGHATLYWYQQILGQGPKLLIQFQNNGVVDDSQLPKDRFSAERLKGVDSTLKIQPAKLEDSAVYLCASSLGTGNYGYTFGSGTRLTVV.

This clone was seen only once. The chain links TRBV7-2 to TRBJ1-2; tentatively, D is TRBD1 (6 bases). V shed 1 base and J shed 2 bases, with 11 bases lying between them. The CDR3 contains 15 residues. Germline CDR1 SGHTA, CDR2 FQGNSA. The CDR3 reads CASSLVTGSNYGYTF. Written as DNA, the CDR3 is TGTGCCAGCAGCTTAGTCACAGGGTCCAACTATGGCTACACCTTC.

The chain has TRBV6-5 and TRBJ2-1, with 13 bases aligning to TRBD2. Germline values: CDR1 MNHEY, CDR2 SVGAGI. Trimming took 5 bases from V and 7 from J; bases not matched to a gene: 5. This CDR3 region has 15 residues. The CDR3 is CASSILAGGSNEQFF. For the CDR3, the DNA is TGTGCCAGCAGTATACTAGCGGGAGGGTCAAATGAGCAGTTCTTC.

The chain joins TRBV6-5 to TRBJ2-2, with 8 nucleotides matching TRBD1. The CDR3 is made up of 14 amino acids. Germline V CDR1 and CDR2: MNHEY, SVGAGI. Trimming cost V 6 bases and J 5 bases; bases outside gene matches: 5. This chain's CDR3 is CASSRTGLTGELFF. CDR3 nucleotide sequence: TGTGCCAGCAGCAGGACAGGGCTGACCGGGGAGCTGTTTTTT.

The rearrangement joins TRBV27 to TRBJ2-1; 8 bases agree with TRBD2. Germline CDR1 is MNHEY and CDR2 is SMNVEV (reference sequence). CDR3 size: 12 residues. J lost 13 bases, V lost 2 bases, and 4 bases had no gene match. The CDR3 sequence: CASSLKGLAQFF. Here the CDR3 DNA reads TGTGCCAGCAGTTTAAAAGGACTAGCTCAGTTCTTC.